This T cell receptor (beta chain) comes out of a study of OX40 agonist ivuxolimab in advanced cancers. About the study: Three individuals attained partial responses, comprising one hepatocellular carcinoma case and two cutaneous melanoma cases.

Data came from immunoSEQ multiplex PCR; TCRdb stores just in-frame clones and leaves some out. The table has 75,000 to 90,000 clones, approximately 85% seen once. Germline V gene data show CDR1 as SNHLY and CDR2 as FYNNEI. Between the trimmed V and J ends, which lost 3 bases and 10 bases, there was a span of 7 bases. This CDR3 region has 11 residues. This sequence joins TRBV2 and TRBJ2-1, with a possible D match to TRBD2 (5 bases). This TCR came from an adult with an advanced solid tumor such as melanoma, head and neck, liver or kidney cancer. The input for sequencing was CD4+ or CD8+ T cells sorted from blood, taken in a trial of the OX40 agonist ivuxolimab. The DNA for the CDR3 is TGTGCCAGCAGTGAGAGGGAGGAGCAGTTCTTC. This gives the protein CASSEREEQFF.